These 15 T cell receptor beta chains were all obtained from the same sample, sequenced in a study of blood T cell repertoires in COVID-19. TCRdb keeps only in-frame clones here, not all; method: immunoSEQ multiplex PCR. The sample lists roughly 71,000 clones, under 90% occurring once. Specimen: peripheral blood. Receptor source: a man between 65 and 85 years old who had recovered from COVID-19.

V gene TRBV7-7 combines with J gene TRBJ2-1; 11 bases line up with TRBD2. J lost 2 bases, V lost 1 base, and 7 bases had no gene match. Germline loops: CDR1 SSHAT, CDR2 FNYEAQ (reference sequence). This CDR3 is 18 amino acids long. CDR3: CASSLDSGRAIPYNEQFF. The CDR3 nucleotides are TGTGCCAGCAGCTTAGATAGCGGGAGGGCTATCCCCTACAATGAGCAGTTCTTC.

V gene TRBV7-8 combines with J gene TRBJ2-5; 8 bases agree with TRBD2. The length of the CDR3 is 14 residues. V trimming: 6 bases; J trimming: 4 bases; junction bases outside the gene matches: 7. Germline V gene data show CDR1 as SGHVS and CDR2 as FQNEAQ. CDR3 amino acids: CASRRSGSGETQYF. The CDR3 coding sequence is TGTGCCAGCAGACGGAGCGGGAGTGGAGAGACCCAGTACTTC.

This clone has just a few counts. The V call is TRBV6-1, the J call TRBJ1-2, with D maybe TRBD1 (5 bases). V gave up 2 bases and J gave up 1 base, with 14 bases separating them. This CDR3 is 16 amino acids long. Germline V gene lookup returns CDR1 MNHNS and CDR2 SASEGT. The CDR3 sequence is CASSEMEGRGNYGYTF. The CDR3, as DNA: TGTGCCAGCAGTGAAATGGAGGGAAGGGGTAACTATGGCTACACCTTC.

In its sample, this clone was seen once. The rearrangement links TRBV5-1 to TRBJ2-2; D uncertain. The CDR3 is 16 residues long. Trimming pared 4 bases from V and 0 bases from J, leaving 13 bases between. Germline V CDR1 and CDR2: SGHRS, YFSETQ. The CDR3 protein is CASSPVAPANTGELFF. The CDR3 DNA follows: TGCGCCAGCAGCCCAGTAGCCCCCGCGAACACCGGGGAGCTGTTTTTT.

The V call is TRBV7-2, the J call TRBJ2-7; D may be TRBD1 (5 bases). Germline CDR1 SGHTA, CDR2 FQGNSA. There are 15 residues in the CDR3. Trimming cost V 5 bases and J 3 bases, with 17 bases left between them. Here the CDR3 DNA reads TGTGCCAGCAGCCCAGACCTCGGCAGGGACTACGAGCAGTACTTC. Its translation is CASSPDLGRDYEQYF.

This clone has more than one count but fewer than ten. The genes are TRBV5-4 and TRBJ2-7, with TRBD2 matching 12 bases. The CDR3 consists of 17 residues. Trimming took 7 bases from V and 6 from J; bases not matched to a gene: 17. Germline loops: CDR1 SGHNT, CDR2 YYREEE (reference sequence). CDR3 protein: CASGLRLAGDHVGEQYF. The CDR3 DNA follows: TGTGCCAGCGGATTAAGACTAGCGGGAGACCATGTGGGCGAGCAGTACTTC.

The chain has TRBV7-9 and TRBJ1-1; 7 bases match TRBD1. CDR3 length: 14 amino acids. The germline V gene encodes CDR1 SEHNR and CDR2 FQNEAQ (reference sequence). V dropped 6 bases and J dropped 3; count of bases not matched to a gene: 7. In nucleotides, the CDR3 is TGTGCCAGCAGAAGGGACAGCCAGTACACTGAAGCTTTCTTT. As protein: CASRRDSQYTEAFF. The whole variable domain, filled in from reference TRBV7-9 and TRBJ1-1, reads DTGVSQNPRHKITKRGQNVTFRCDPISEHNRLYWYRQTLGQGPEFLTYFQNEAQLEKSRLLSDRFSAERPKGSFSTLEIQRTEQGDSAMYLCASRRDSQYTEAFFGQGTRLTVV.

This clone appeared a few times. J is TRBJ2-1 and V is TRBV19; 9 positions match TRBD2. The CDR3 is 11 residues long. J was trimmed by 10 bases and V by 8 bases; bases with no gene match: 3. Germline-derived CDR1 and CDR2 are LNHDA and SQIVND (reference sequence). The CDR3 loop is CASVAGVEQFF. The CDR3 DNA reads TGTGCCAGTGTAGCGGGAGTCGAGCAGTTCTTC.

The chain recombines TRBV5-1 with TRBJ1-2; unclear D gene. The V and J ends lost 4 bases and 0 bases respectively, with 7 bases between them. Germline V CDR1 and CDR2: SGHRS, YFSETQ. The CDR3 is 13 amino acids. The CDR3 protein is CASSREANYGYTF. In DNA, the CDR3 is TGCGCCAGCAGCCGTGAGGCTAACTATGGCTACACCTTC.

This chain connects TRBV10-3 to TRBJ1-2; 7 nucleotides line up with TRBD1. The germline V gene has CDR1 ENHRY and CDR2 SYGVKD. This CDR3 has 14 residues. J gave up 6 bases and V 2 bases, and 6 bases lay outside the gene matches. The CDR3, as DNA: TGTGCCATCAGTGAGCACAGGGGCAGTGATGGCTACACCTTC. It encodes CAISEHRGSDGYTF.

The V call is TRBV19, the J call TRBJ2-5; the match to TRBD2 covers 10 bases. This CDR3 spans 15 amino acids. V lost 8 bases, J lost 7 bases, and 13 bases stayed unmatched. Germline V gene lookup returns CDR1 LNHDA and CDR2 SQIVND (reference sequence). The chain's CDR3 is CASGGLAEGRGTQYF. Written as DNA, the CDR3 is TGTGCCAGTGGCGGACTAGCGGAGGGGCGTGGGACCCAGTACTTC.

The genes are TRBV10-1 and TRBJ2-4; D gene uncertain. The CDR3 is 15 amino acids. Germline loops: CDR1 WNHNN, CDR2 SYGVQD (reference sequence). V was clipped by 3 bases and J by 0 bases, with 9 bases between them. The CDR3 DNA is TGCGCCAGCAGTGATAAAACGAGAGCCAAAAACATTCAGTACTTC. It translates to CASSDKTRAKNIQYF.

The chain has TRBV4-3 and TRBJ2-7, with D tentatively TRBD1 (5 bases). V shed 2 bases and J shed 3 bases, with 14 bases lying between them. The germline V gene has CDR1 LGHNA and CDR2 YSLEER. CDR3 length: 15 amino acids. The CDR3 sequence is CASSQSTGAYYEQYF. CDR3 nucleotides: TGCGCCAGCAGCCAATCCACAGGAGCGTACTACGAGCAGTACTTC.

The chain uses TRBV18 and TRBJ1-1; the D is unclear. The CDR3 runs 14 residues. Germline V gene sequence: CDR1 KGHSH, CDR2 LQKENI. V dropped 2 bases and J dropped 1 base, with 8 bases sitting between them. CDR3 residues: CASSPVRQNTEAFF. CDR3 nucleotides: TGTGCCAGCTCACCAGTAAGACAGAACACTGAAGCTTTCTTT. The variable domain in full, completed from reference TRBV18 and TRBJ1-1, reads NAGVMQNPRHLVRRRGQEARLRCSPMKGHSHVYWYRQLPEEGLKFMVYLQKENIIDESGMPKERFSAEFPKEGPSILRIQQVVRGDSAAYFCASSPVRQNTEAFFGQGTRLTVV.

V gene TRBV3-1 (or the pseudogene TRBV3-2) combines with J gene TRBJ2-7, with TRBD2 matching over 14 bases. V lost 3 bases and J lost 4; bases outside the gene matches: 11. CDR3 length: 18 residues. Per germline, CDR1 LGHDT and CDR2 YNNKEL (reference sequence). The DNA for the CDR3 is TGTGCCAGCAGCCACGTCGGGACTAGCGGGAGTGTGGCATACGAGCAGTACTTC. Amino acid sequence: CASSHVGTSGSVAYEQYF.